Following are 22 T cell receptor beta chains from one sample sequenced in a study of CD8+ T cells in alopecia areata. cDNA prepared by RNA extraction and subsequent reverse transcription served as the template for sequencing. Sequencing was performed with immunoSEQ multiplex PCR; in TCRdb, only in-frame clones are kept and a portion is missing. The sample gives around 100,000 clones, around 86% of which show up once; over 8.5% is in the top ten. Treatment reported: oral pan-JAK inhibitor, 5-10 mg twice daily. Material: CD8+ T cells sorted from blood, obtained between weeks 30 and 35, from a patient treated with tofacitinib. The receptors shown here come from a human donor with alopecia areata.

The chain recombines TRBV27 with TRBJ2-7; maybe TRBD2 (6 bases). CDR1 is MNHEY and CDR2 is SMNVEV in the germline V gene (reference sequence). The CDR3 consists of 15 residues. V was pared by 3 bases and J by 7 bases, with 19 bases between. The CDR3 reads CASSLRGLATREQYF. The CDR3 region has the DNA TGTGCCAGCAGTTTGAGGGGACTCGCGACGCGGGAGCAGTACTTC.

This clone was seen only once. V is TRBV7-4 and J is TRBJ1-5; D gene ambiguous. Germline V gene data show CDR1 as SGHVT and CDR2 as SQSDAQ. The CDR3 has 15 amino acids. The V gene lost 3 bases and the J gene lost 0 bases, with 9 bases spanning the gap. The CDR3 DNA reads as TGTGCCAGCAGCTTTACTCCCCATAGCAATCAGCCCCAGCATTTT. Amino acid sequence: CASSFTPHSNQPQHF.

The rearrangement links TRBV14 to TRBJ1-1; unclear D gene. The germline V gene encodes CDR1 SGHDN and CDR2 FVKESK. This CDR3 has 14 amino acids. The V gene lost 4 bases and the J gene lost 1 base, with 10 bases spanning the gap. CDR3 nucleotides: TGTGCCAGCAGCCCGCTTAGCGAGAACACTGAAGCTTTCTTT. It translates to CASSPLSENTEAFF.

V is TRBV29-1 and J is TRBJ2-7; no clear D gene. This CDR3 spans 17 amino acids. CDR1 is SQVTM, CDR2 ANQGSEA, per germline. Deletions cut 4 bases from V and 6 bases from J, with 28 bases between. The CDR3 DNA is TGCAGCGTTGGGGCCAACAAAGGAGAAACAAGTTTGGGCGAGCAGTACTTC. Translated: CSVGANKGETSLGEQYF.

V usage is TRBV6-1 and J usage is TRBJ2-7; 8 nucleotides line up with TRBD1. Germline CDR1 is MNHNS and CDR2 is SASEGT. J was trimmed by 5 bases and V by 10 bases; bases with no gene match: 7. This CDR3 comprises 12 residues. The CDR3 nucleotides are TGTGCCACCACCTGGACAGGGAACGAGCAGTACTTC. As protein: CATTWTGNEQYF.

On this clone itself: The junction differs from germline at one of its ends, possibly a read error. The V call is TRBV7-9, the J call TRBJ2-3; 10 bases align to TRBD2. This CDR3 comprises 12 residues. Germline assignment: CDR1 SEHNR and CDR2 FQNEAQ (reference sequence). The CDR3 loop is CASSLASGSHHF. CDR3 nucleotides: TGTGCCAGCAGCTTGGCTAGCGGGAGCCATCATTTT.

The CDR3 region has the DNA TGTGCCAGCAGCTTGTTCCCAGACTCCTACGAGCAGTACTTC. Protein sequence: CASSLFPDSYEQYF. The rearrangement links TRBV5-6 to TRBJ2-7; unclear D gene. Per germline, CDR1 SGHDT and CDR2 YYEEEE. V lost 1 base and J lost 0, with 8 bases in between. The CDR3 is 14 residues long.

J is TRBJ2-3 and V is TRBV9; 7 positions match TRBD2. The J segment lost 5 bases and the V segment lost 2 bases, leaving 5 bases of the junction unmatched. Looked up from germline, CDR1 is SGDLS and CDR2 is YYNGEE. The CDR3 extends over 14 amino acids. The CDR3 DNA is TGTGCCAGCAGCGTGGCGGGAGAGGGAGATACGCAGTATTTT. Translation gives CASSVAGEGDTQYF. Supplemented by reference TRBV9 and TRBJ2-3, the full variable domain reads DSGVTQTPKHLITATGQRVTLRCSPRSGDLSVYWYQQSLDQGLQFLIQYYNGEERAKGNILERFSAQQFPDLHSELNLSSLELGDSALYFCASSVAGEGDTQYFGPGTRLTVL.

The rearrangement joins TRBV7-6 to TRBJ2-7; either TRBD1 or TRBD2 may fit D (5 bases each). V was shortened by 1 base and J by 4 bases, with 14 bases between the two germline ends. The CDR3 contains 15 residues. CDR1 SGHVS and CDR2 FNYEAQ come from the germline V gene. The CDR3 sequence: CASSLGLAGTYEQYF. Written as DNA, the CDR3 is TGTGCCAGCAGCTTAGGGCTCGCAGGGACGTACGAGCAGTACTTC.

In its sample, this clone was seen a few times. The chain employs TRBV7-9 and TRBJ2-3, with 9 bases that match TRBD2. Germline CDR1 SEHNR, CDR2 FQNEAQ (reference sequence). Unmatched junction bases numbered 10, after V lost 4 bases and J lost 2 bases. This CDR3 spans 17 amino acids. The CDR3 DNA reads TGTGCCAGCAGCTCCCCTCTTAGCGGGAGTTTCACAGATACGCAGTATTTT. Protein sequence: CASSSPLSGSFTDTQYF.

The rearrangement links TRBV29-1 to TRBJ2-1; D may be TRBD1 (5 bases). This CDR3 spans 15 amino acids. CDR1 is SQVTM and CDR2 is ANQGSEA in the germline V gene. V lost 2 bases to trimming and J lost 3 bases, with 14 bases between them. CDR3 bases: TGCAGCGTTGAATGGGCAGGGTCGGTCTACAATGAGCAGTTCTTC. Translating gives CSVEWAGSVYNEQFF.

The chain is built from TRBV29-1 and TRBJ2-5; 8 nucleotides agree with TRBD1. The V and J ends lost 3 bases and 11 bases, in that order; junction bases with no gene match: 14. Germline V gene data show CDR1 as SQVTM and CDR2 as ANQGSEA. This CDR3 spans 14 amino acids. This chain's CDR3 is CSVDKTGASSEQYF. DNA for the CDR3: TGCAGCGTTGATAAGACAGGGGCTTCCTCTGAGCAGTACTTC.

The chain combines TRBV14 with TRBJ1-2; 8 bases match TRBD1. Germline assignment: CDR1 SGHDN and CDR2 FVKESK. Losses at the gene ends were 0 bases for V and 4 bases for J; bases not matched to a gene: 4. The CDR3 is 15 residues long. The CDR3 reads CASSQDQGAVYGYTF. CDR3 DNA sequence: TGTGCCAGCAGCCAAGACCAGGGGGCGGTCTATGGCTACACCTTC.

In DNA, the CDR3 is TGTGCCAGCAGCGTAGATAGTGGCACCGGGGAGCTGTTTTTT. Translating it yields CASSVDSGTGELFF. The chain joins TRBV9 to TRBJ2-2, with D unclear. This CDR3 has 14 residues. V was clipped by 0 bases and J by 4 bases, with 7 bases between them. Germline lookup yields CDR1 SGDLS and CDR2 YYNGEE.

The chain employs TRBV5-6 and TRBJ1-1; D not certain. Trimming took off 5 bases at V and 1 base at J, with 9 bases between the two ends. This CDR3 has 13 amino acids. Germline CDR1 reads SGHDT; CDR2 reads YYEEEE. This CDR3 is CASRNMGNTEAFF. DNA for the CDR3: TGTGCCAGCAGGAACATGGGGAACACTGAAGCTTTCTTT.

The rearrangement joins TRBV6-5 to TRBJ2-1; 8 bases align to TRBD2. Germline V gene data show CDR1 as MNHEY and CDR2 as SVGAGI. The ends lost 5 bases at V and 8 bases at J; junction bases unmatched: 2. The CDR3 totals 12 residues. CDR3: CASSTGGDEQFF. As DNA, the CDR3 is TGTGCCAGCAGTACCGGGGGGGATGAGCAGTTCTTC.

The V and J genes are TRBV9 and TRBJ2-1; TRBD1 aligns across 10 bases. CDR1 and CDR2 (germline): SGDLS, YYNGEE. The CDR3 has 15 residues. V gave up 2 bases and J gave up 8 bases; unmatched junction bases: 7. CDR3 amino acids: CASSVQGTGDDEQFF. In DNA, the CDR3 is TGTGCCAGCAGCGTCCAAGGGACAGGGGATGATGAGCAGTTCTTC. Full variable domain (missing parts from reference TRBV9 and TRBJ2-1): DSGVTQTPKHLITATGQRVTLRCSPRSGDLSVYWYQQSLDQGLQFLIQYYNGEERAKGNILERFSAQQFPDLHSELNLSSLELGDSALYFCASSVQGTGDDEQFFGPGTRLTVL.

The rearrangement links TRBV15 to TRBJ2-1; either TRBD1 or TRBD2 may supply D (5 bases each). With 6 bases removed from V and 7 bases from J, the gap between germline ends came to 16 bases. The CDR3 spans 14 residues. Germline V gene sequence: CDR1 LNHNV, CDR2 YYDKDF (reference sequence). The CDR3 sequence: CATSGRDPGNEQFF. In DNA, the CDR3 is TGTGCCACCAGTGGACGGGACCCTGGGAATGAGCAGTTCTTC.

The gene calls are TRBV18 and TRBJ2-1; the D is unclear. Germline V gene data show CDR1 as KGHSH and CDR2 as LQKENI. Between the trimmed V and J ends, which lost 0 bases and 3 bases, there was a span of 9 bases. The CDR3 sequence is 15 residues long. The CDR3 DNA follows: TGTGCCAGCTCACCACCGGTTCAGAGCTACAATGAGCAGTTCTTC. Translated, it gives CASSPPVQSYNEQFF.

The CDR3 DNA reads as TGTGCCAGCAGCCCACCCAGGGGGAGTGCAGATACGCAGTATTTT. Protein sequence: CASSPPRGSADTQYF. V and J are TRBV9 and TRBJ2-3, with 7 bases identical to TRBD1. The V gene's germline CDR1 is SGDLS and CDR2 YYNGEE. The CDR3 has 15 residues. V was pared by 4 bases and J by 4 bases, with 9 bases of the junction left unmatched.

The chain is built from TRBV2 and TRBJ2-1; possibly TRBD2 for D (5 bases). Germline CDR1 is SNHLY and CDR2 is FYNNEI. Trimming removed 3 bases from V and 7 bases from J, with 16 bases in between. The CDR3 covers 15 residues. The CDR3 loop reads CASSDMRVLRNEQFF. CDR3 nucleotide sequence: TGTGCCAGCAGTGATATGCGGGTATTGAGAAATGAGCAGTTCTTC.

The chain uses TRBV9 and TRBJ1-1; D might be TRBD1 (5 bases). Germline-derived CDR1 and CDR2 are SGDLS and YYNGEE. The CDR3 contains 15 residues. The ends were cut back, 5 bases at V and 1 base at J, with 15 bases in the middle. For the CDR3, the DNA is TGTGCCAGCAGTACCAGTGGGGCAGGGAACACTGAAGCTTTCTTT. Protein: CASSTSGAGNTEAFF.